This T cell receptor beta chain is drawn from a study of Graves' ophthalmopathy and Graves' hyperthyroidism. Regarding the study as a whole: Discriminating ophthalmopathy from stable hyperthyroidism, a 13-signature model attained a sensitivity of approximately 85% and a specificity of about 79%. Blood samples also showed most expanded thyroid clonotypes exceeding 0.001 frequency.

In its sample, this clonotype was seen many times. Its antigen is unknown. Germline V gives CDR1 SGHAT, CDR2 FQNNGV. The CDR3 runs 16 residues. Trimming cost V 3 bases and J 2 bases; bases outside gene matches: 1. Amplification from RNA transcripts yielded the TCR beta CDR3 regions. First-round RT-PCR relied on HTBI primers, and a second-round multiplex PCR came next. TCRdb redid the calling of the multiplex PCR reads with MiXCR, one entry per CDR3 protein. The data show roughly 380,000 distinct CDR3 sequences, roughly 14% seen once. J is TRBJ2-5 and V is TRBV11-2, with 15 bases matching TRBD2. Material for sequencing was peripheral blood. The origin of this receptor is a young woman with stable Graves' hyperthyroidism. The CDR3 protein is CASSFGLAGGQETQYF. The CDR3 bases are TGTGCCAGCAGCTTCGGACTAGCGGGGGGGCAAGAGACCCAGTACTTC. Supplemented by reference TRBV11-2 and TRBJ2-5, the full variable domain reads EAGVAQSPRYKIIEKRQSVAFWCNPISGHATLYWYQQILGQGPKLLIQFQNNGVVDDSQLPKDRFSAERLKGVDSTLKIQPAKLEDSAVYLCASSFGLAGGQETQYFGPGTRLLVL.